Listed below are T cell receptor beta chains from one sample, sequenced in a study of blood T cells in healthy people across ages. TCRdb re-analysed the 5' RACE reads in MiXCR, keeping a single row per CDR3 protein. The table lists just under 900,000 distinct CDR3 sequences, 25% to 35% of them singletons. Sequencing was performed on blood. The receptor source for this set is an elderly woman in good health. Both conserved end residues are part of each CDR3. The D gene is left open where the match is weak. Rows give clone size only sometimes, using once, few, many, or a class for an expanded clone.

clone_size: once
v_call: TRBV12-3/TRBV12-4
d_call: TRBD2
j_call: TRBJ2-1
cdr3_nt: TGTGCCAGCAGTTTGGGGGGGAGAGCCAATGAGCAGTTCTTC
cdr3_aa: CASSLGGRANEQFF

clone_size: -
v_call: TRBV5-1
d_call: -
j_call: TRBJ2-7
cdr3_nt: TGCGCCAGCAGCTTTATTACAAATGGACCATCCTACGAGCAGTACTTC
cdr3_aa: CASSFITNGPSYEQYF

clone_size: few
v_call: TRBV12-3/TRBV12-4
d_call: -
j_call: TRBJ1-1
cdr3_nt: TGTGCCAGCAGCACCGGACAGATTAACACTGAAGCTTTCTTT
cdr3_aa: CASSTGQINTEAFF

clone_size: -
v_call: TRBV11-3
d_call: -
j_call: TRBJ2-1
cdr3_nt: TGTGCCAGCAGCCCGGGCCTGCTGCCTTACAATGAGCAGTTCTTC
cdr3_aa: CASSPGLLPYNEQFF

clone_size: many
v_call: TRBV15
d_call: -
j_call: TRBJ1-2
cdr3_nt: TGTGCCACCAGCGGGCAGACACTCCAGGGAGGAGCTGGCTACACCTTC
cdr3_aa: CATSGQTLQGGAGYTF

clone_size: many
v_call: TRBV2
d_call: -
j_call: TRBJ2-1
cdr3_nt: TGTGCCAGCATTCGTTTGTCTTGGGATGAGCAGTTCTTC
cdr3_aa: CASIRLSWDEQFF

clone_size: few
v_call: TRBV4-2
d_call: -
j_call: TRBJ2-7
cdr3_nt: TGTGCCAGCAGCCAAGAGGGGGGGCCCTACGAGCAGTACTTC
cdr3_aa: CASSQEGGPYEQYF

clone_size: few
v_call: TRBV20-1
d_call: -
j_call: TRBJ1-1
cdr3_nt: TGCAGTGCTAAAAGGGGGAACACTGAAGCTTTCTTT
cdr3_aa: CSAKRGNTEAFF

clone_size: -
v_call: TRBV5-4
d_call: TRBD1
j_call: TRBJ2-7
cdr3_nt: TGTGCCAGCAGCGAACCCGGGACAGTCTACGAGCAGTACTTC
cdr3_aa: CASSEPGTVYEQYF

clone_size: many
v_call: TRBV2
d_call: -
j_call: TRBJ1-2
cdr3_nt: TGTGCCAGCCGACCACAGGTAGCTAACTATGGCTACACCTTC
cdr3_aa: CASRPQVANYGYTF

clone_size: many
v_call: TRBV20-1
d_call: TRBD1
j_call: TRBJ1-2
cdr3_nt: TGCAGTGCACAGAAGGGACAGGGGAACTATGGCTACACCTTC
cdr3_aa: CSAQKGQGNYGYTF

clone_size: few
v_call: TRBV10-3
d_call: -
j_call: TRBJ2-2
cdr3_nt: TGTGCCATCAGTGAGACTAGCATGGCGAACACCGGGGAGCTGTTTTTT
cdr3_aa: CAISETSMANTGELFF

clone_size: -
v_call: TRBV12-3/TRBV12-4
d_call: TRBD1
j_call: TRBJ2-1
cdr3_nt: TGTGCCAGCAGTTTTGGACAGGGTCCAGGGGAGTTCTTC
cdr3_aa: CASSFGQGPGEFF

clone_size: -
v_call: TRBV10-2
d_call: TRBD2
j_call: TRBJ2-5
cdr3_nt: TGCGCCAGCAGTGATCCTCCTGGGGGAGGGCGCGAGACCCAGTACTTC
cdr3_aa: CASSDPPGGGRETQYF

clone_size: -
v_call: TRBV5-1
d_call: -
j_call: TRBJ2-1
cdr3_nt: TGCGCCAGCAGCTTGGGGCGGCTTGTTTCCTCCTACAATGAGCAGTTCTTC
cdr3_aa: CASSLGRLVSSYNEQFF

clone_size: few
v_call: TRBV2
d_call: TRBD1
j_call: TRBJ1-2
cdr3_nt: TGTGCCAGCAGTGTAGACAGGGGACACTATGGCTACACCTTT
cdr3_aa: CASSVDRGHYGYTF

clone_size: -
v_call: TRBV5-4
d_call: -
j_call: TRBJ1-2
cdr3_nt: TGTGCCAGCAGCCTGTTAGGACAGTTCCTTAACTATGGCTACACCTTC
cdr3_aa: CASSLLGQFLNYGYTF

clone_size: -
v_call: TRBV27
d_call: -
j_call: TRBJ1-5
cdr3_nt: TGTGCCAGCAGTACGGACAGACCTAGCAATCAGCCCCAGCATTTT
cdr3_aa: CASSTDRPSNQPQHF

clone_size: many
v_call: TRBV6-2/TRBV6-3
d_call: -
j_call: TRBJ1-5
cdr3_nt: TGTGCCAGCAGTTACTCGGGGGGGTTCAATCAGCCCCAGCATTTT
cdr3_aa: CASSYSGGFNQPQHF

clone_size: -
v_call: TRBV5-4
d_call: TRBD2
j_call: TRBJ2-3
cdr3_nt: TGTGCCAGCAGCTTGCGGAGGACTAGCGGGGGATGGAGTGGCGCAGATACGCGGTATTTT
cdr3_aa: CASSLRRTSGGWSGADTRYF

clone_size: few
v_call: TRBV19
d_call: -
j_call: TRBJ1-5
cdr3_nt: TGTGCCAGCAGGGTGAATTGGAGCAATCAGCCCCAGCATTTT
cdr3_aa: CASRVNWSNQPQHF

clone_size: many
v_call: TRBV7-8
d_call: TRBD1
j_call: TRBJ2-1
cdr3_nt: TGTGCCAGCAGTTACCCTAGGGACAGGGGGCTATATTCCAATGAGCAGTTCTTC
cdr3_aa: CASSYPRDRGLYSNEQFF

clone_size: -
v_call: TRBV12-3/TRBV12-4
d_call: TRBD2
j_call: TRBJ2-3
cdr3_nt: TGTGCCAGCAGCCAACGAGCGGGAGCAGATACGCAGTATTTT
cdr3_aa: CASSQRAGADTQYF

clone_size: -
v_call: TRBV12-3/TRBV12-4
d_call: TRBD2
j_call: TRBJ2-5
cdr3_nt: TGTGCCAGCAGCGGGGGACTAGTGAGCGAAGAGACCCAGTATTTC
cdr3_aa: CASSGGLVSEETQYF

clone_size: many
v_call: TRBV9
d_call: -
j_call: TRBJ2-3
cdr3_nt: TGTGCCAGCAGCGTAGGGGTCGCAGATACGCAGTATTTT
cdr3_aa: CASSVGVADTQYF

clone_size: many
v_call: TRBV27
d_call: TRBD1
j_call: TRBJ2-4
cdr3_nt: TGTGCCAGCAGTGACACGGGACAGGAAAACATTCAGTACTTC
cdr3_aa: CASSDTGQENIQYF

clone_size: few
v_call: TRBV25-1
d_call: -
j_call: TRBJ2-7
cdr3_nt: TGTACCAGCAGTGTACTGAACTACGAGCAGTACTTC
cdr3_aa: CTSSVLNYEQYF

clone_size: many
v_call: TRBV6-2/TRBV6-3
d_call: -
j_call: TRBJ1-2
cdr3_nt: TGTGCCAGCAGTTACTCCTGGACGGTCGGCTACACCTTC
cdr3_aa: CASSYSWTVGYTF

clone_size: -
v_call: TRBV3-1
d_call: -
j_call: TRBJ1-1
cdr3_nt: TGTGCCAGCAGCCAAGCAGCCACTGAAGCTTTCTTT
cdr3_aa: CASSQAATEAFF

clone_size: many
v_call: TRBV12-3/TRBV12-4
d_call: TRBD1
j_call: TRBJ2-1
cdr3_nt: TGTGCCAGCAGTCCGACAGGGGTGACCTACAATGAGCAGTTCTTC
cdr3_aa: CASSPTGVTYNEQFF

clone_size: many
v_call: TRBV11-2
d_call: TRBD2
j_call: TRBJ2-4
cdr3_nt: TGTGCCAGCAGCTTAGTAGGACTAGCGAACATTCAGTACTTC
cdr3_aa: CASSLVGLANIQYF

clone_size: -
v_call: TRBV7-2
d_call: TRBD1
j_call: TRBJ2-5
cdr3_nt: TGTGCCAGCAGCTCACCGGACAGGGGGGAGACCCAGTACTTC
cdr3_aa: CASSSPDRGETQYF

clone_size: many
v_call: TRBV20-1
d_call: -
j_call: TRBJ1-2
cdr3_nt: TGCAGTGCTACCCCCCAAACCGGGACCACCTATGGCTACACCTTC
cdr3_aa: CSATPQTGTTYGYTF

clone_size: many
v_call: TRBV3-1
d_call: TRBD2
j_call: TRBJ2-1
cdr3_nt: TGTGCCAGCAGCCGGACTAGCGGGGGGGCCAGGAATGAGCAGTTCTTC
cdr3_aa: CASSRTSGGARNEQFF

clone_size: -
v_call: TRBV7-6
d_call: TRBD1
j_call: TRBJ2-1
cdr3_nt: TGTGCCGGCAGCCCCCGTCCCTGGACAGGGGTCAACAATGAGCAGTTCTTC
cdr3_aa: CAGSPRPWTGVNNEQFF

clone_size: many
v_call: TRBV7-8
d_call: TRBD1
j_call: TRBJ2-1
cdr3_nt: TGTGCCAGCAGCTTAGGAGGGTTGTGGACAAGACAGGGACCCACCTACAATGAGCAGTTCTTC
cdr3_aa: CASSLGGLWTRQGPTYNEQFF

clone_size: -
v_call: TRBV12-3/TRBV12-4
d_call: -
j_call: TRBJ1-4
cdr3_nt: TGTGCCAGCAGTCCCGGGACTGGATCTAACTCAGGTGAAAAACGGTTTTTT
cdr3_aa: CASSPGTGSNSGEKRFF

clone_size: few
v_call: TRBV5-5
d_call: -
j_call: TRBJ2-5
cdr3_nt: TGTGCCAGCAGCGAGGGTTGGAGTACCGGCGAGACCCAGTACTTC
cdr3_aa: CASSEGWSTGETQYF

clone_size: few
v_call: TRBV20-1
d_call: TRBD1
j_call: TRBJ2-1
cdr3_nt: TGCAGTGCCCACAGGGACAGGGGCGGTGAGCAGTTCTTC
cdr3_aa: CSAHRDRGGEQFF

clone_size: many
v_call: TRBV5-1
d_call: -
j_call: TRBJ2-1
cdr3_nt: TGCGCCAGCAGCCCGGCAGGGGTTCCTGTCAATGAGCAGTTCTTC
cdr3_aa: CASSPAGVPVNEQFF

clone_size: many
v_call: TRBV5-1
d_call: -
j_call: TRBJ2-2
cdr3_nt: TGCGCCAGCAGCTTCGGACGGAACACCGGGGAGCTGTTTTTT
cdr3_aa: CASSFGRNTGELFF

clone_size: few
v_call: TRBV12-3/TRBV12-4
d_call: -
j_call: TRBJ2-1
cdr3_nt: TGTGCCAGCAGATCAGGGTCCTGGAATGAGCAGTTCTTC
cdr3_aa: CASRSGSWNEQFF

clone_size: many
v_call: TRBV7-2
d_call: TRBD1
j_call: TRBJ1-2
cdr3_nt: TGTGCCAGCAGCTCACAGGGACAGAGCTATGGCTACACCTTC
cdr3_aa: CASSSQGQSYGYTF

clone_size: many
v_call: TRBV4-3
d_call: -
j_call: TRBJ2-5
cdr3_nt: TGCGCCAGCAGCCAAGCCCTAGCAGGGACGGGGTTTAGACAAGAGACCCAGTACTTC
cdr3_aa: CASSQALAGTGFRQETQYF

clone_size: many
v_call: TRBV7-9
d_call: TRBD1
j_call: TRBJ2-3
cdr3_nt: TGTGCCAGCAGCCTGCTAGACAGGGGGAAAGGAGGTACGCAGTATTTT
cdr3_aa: CASSLLDRGKGGTQYF

clone_size: -
v_call: TRBV12-3/TRBV12-4
d_call: -
j_call: TRBJ1-2
cdr3_nt: TGTGCCGGCAGTTCGATCACGAGGGCGGTTCGGGGCTACACCTTC
cdr3_aa: CAGSSITRAVRGYTF

clone_size: -
v_call: TRBV6-6
d_call: -
j_call: TRBJ1-4
cdr3_nt: TGTGCCAGCACCCCAGGTGGCACTAGGGTTGAAAAACTGTTTTTT
cdr3_aa: CASTPGGTRVEKLFF

clone_size: once
v_call: TRBV7-6
d_call: TRBD1
j_call: TRBJ1-4
cdr3_nt: TGTGCCAGCAGCCTCGGACAGGGGCCGAATGAAAAACTGTTTTTT
cdr3_aa: CASSLGQGPNEKLFF

clone_size: many
v_call: TRBV12-3/TRBV12-4
d_call: -
j_call: TRBJ1-6
cdr3_nt: TGTGCCAGCAGTTTAGAGGGGATTAGCTCACCCCTCCACTTT
cdr3_aa: CASSLEGISSPLHF

clone_size: once
v_call: TRBV21-1
d_call: -
j_call: TRBJ1-3
cdr3_nt: TGTGCCAGCAGCAAGAATGGGACAAGAAATGGAAACACCATATATTTT
cdr3_aa: CASSKNGTRNGNTIYF

clone_size: many
v_call: TRBV5-1
d_call: -
j_call: TRBJ2-3
cdr3_nt: TGCGCCAGCAGCTTGACGGGCGGGCGGAGCACAGATACGCAGTATTTT
cdr3_aa: CASSLTGGRSTDTQYF

clone_size: few
v_call: TRBV11-3
d_call: -
j_call: TRBJ1-6
cdr3_nt: TGTGCCAGCAGCAAACGACAGAATTCACCCCTCCACTTT
cdr3_aa: CASSKRQNSPLHF

clone_size: many
v_call: TRBV6-6
d_call: TRBD1
j_call: TRBJ1-5
cdr3_nt: TGTGCCAGCAGCCCGCCGGGACAGGGAAATCAGCCCCAGCATTTT
cdr3_aa: CASSPPGQGNQPQHF

clone_size: -
v_call: TRBV29-1
d_call: TRBD2
j_call: TRBJ2-5
cdr3_nt: TGCAGCGTGAGCGGGGGGACTTCGTACCAAGAGACCCAGTACTTC
cdr3_aa: CSVSGGTSYQETQYF

clone_size: -
v_call: TRBV5-1
d_call: TRBD1
j_call: TRBJ2-2
cdr3_nt: TGCGCCAGCAGGCCCGGGACAGGGGCTAACACCGGGGAGCTGTTTTTT
cdr3_aa: CASRPGTGANTGELFF

clone_size: many
v_call: TRBV20-1
d_call: TRBD2
j_call: TRBJ2-5
cdr3_nt: TGCAGTGCTAGAGCTATAAGCGGGACCCAAGAGACCCAGTACTTC
cdr3_aa: CSARAISGTQETQYF

clone_size: many
v_call: TRBV14
d_call: -
j_call: TRBJ2-7
cdr3_nt: TGTGCCAGCAGCCAAGGCGAGGGGGGCTACGAGCAGTACTTC
cdr3_aa: CASSQGEGGYEQYF

clone_size: many
v_call: TRBV6-2/TRBV6-3
d_call: -
j_call: TRBJ2-7
cdr3_nt: TGTGCCAGCAGCCCCCCAGGGGGGCGAGTATACGAGCAGTACTTC
cdr3_aa: CASSPPGGRVYEQYF

clone_size: -
v_call: TRBV27
d_call: -
j_call: TRBJ1-1
cdr3_nt: TGTGCCAGCAGTTCCCCGGCGACAGTGAACACTGAAGCTTTCTTT
cdr3_aa: CASSSPATVNTEAFF

clone_size: -
v_call: TRBV14
d_call: -
j_call: TRBJ1-2
cdr3_nt: TGTGCCAGCAGCCGATCCCCTGGAGGGGCTGGCTATGGCTACACCTTC
cdr3_aa: CASSRSPGGAGYGYTF